The 14 T cell receptor beta chains in this list originate from one sample, sequenced in a study of cytomegalovirus exposure and HLA in healthy donors. Both 60 Vbeta primers and 13 Jbeta primers went into the PCR. Data came from immunoSEQ multiplex PCR; TCRdb stores just in-frame clones and leaves some out. The listing records tens of thousands of clones. The sequencing input was PBMCs. The receptor set was obtained from a man aged 30-40 years in good health and CMV-seropositive.

This chain connects TRBV7-3 to TRBJ2-5, with D possibly being TRBD1 (7 bases). The germline V and J ends were trimmed by 3 bases and 2 bases, with 13 bases remaining between them. Germline CDR1 SGHTA, CDR2 FQGTGA. The length of the CDR3 is 15 residues. The CDR3 reads CASSLLGGQQETQYF. The CDR3 nucleotides read TGTGCCAGCAGCTTGTTGGGGGGACAGCAAGAGACCCAGTACTTC.

V usage is TRBV27 and J usage is TRBJ2-2; 12 nucleotides align to TRBD2. The V gene end was trimmed by 1 base and the J gene end by 4 bases; junction bases not matched to a gene: 7. Per the germline V gene, CDR1 is MNHEY and CDR2 is SMNVEV (reference sequence). The CDR3 contains 18 residues. DNA for the CDR3: TGTGCCAGCAGTTTATTTCTAGCGGGAGGGCCGGGCACCGGGGAGCTGTTTTTT. It encodes CASSLFLAGGPGTGELFF.

CDR3: CASSLRQANTGELFF. CDR3 bases: TGCGCCAGCAGCCTTAGACAGGCGAACACCGGGGAGCTGTTTTTT. This rearrangement joins TRBV4-1 to TRBJ2-2, with D possibly TRBD1 on 6 matching bases. V lost 4 bases and J 0 bases, leaving 9 bases between the germline ends. The CDR3 has 15 amino acids. Germline CDR1 and CDR2: MGHRA and YSYEKL.

This chain joins TRBV19 and TRBJ1-6, with 7 bases aligning to TRBD1. The junction had 10 bases not matched to a gene; V was cut back by 5 bases and J by 6 bases. The CDR3 runs to 16 residues. Germline V lookup: CDR1 LNHDA, CDR2 SQIVND (reference sequence). CDR3 coding DNA: TGTGCCAGTAGTCCCAATACAGGGGACGGTAATTCACCCCTCCACTTT. This gives the protein CASSPNTGDGNSPLHF.

The chain recombines TRBV6-5 with TRBJ1-3; the D is unclear. The CDR3 is 16 residues long. Trimming took 4 bases from V and 4 from J, leaving 17 bases between them. The germline V gene has CDR1 MNHEY and CDR2 SVGAGI. CDR3 region: CASSSPPSGMGNTIYF. For the CDR3, the DNA is TGTGCCAGCAGTTCACCACCTTCAGGAATGGGAAACACCATATATTTT.

CDR3 sequence: CASSLLRRGTSRDEQYF. The CDR3 DNA reads TGTGCCAGCAGCTTACTCCGACGGGGGACTAGCCGTGACGAGCAGTACTTC. The chain recombines TRBV11-3 with TRBJ2-7; 9 nucleotides match TRBD2. The CDR3 sequence is 17 residues long. The germline V gene has CDR1 SGHNT and CDR2 YENEEA. V lost 2 bases, J lost 5 bases, and 13 bases stayed unmatched.

This chain joins TRBV4-1 and TRBJ1-4; D gene uncertain. Looked up from germline, CDR1 is MGHRA and CDR2 is YSYEKL. Trimming took off 1 base at V and 4 bases at J, with 7 bases between the two ends. CDR3 length: 14 residues. The CDR3 DNA follows: TGCGCCAGCAGCCAAGGTCCTCGTAATGAAAAACTGTTTTTT. It yields the protein CASSQGPRNEKLFF.

The chain is built from TRBV29-1 and TRBJ2-2; maybe TRBD2 (6 bases). The CDR3 is made up of 12 amino acids. The V end was cut by 6 bases, the J end by 3 bases, with 8 bases between. The germline V gene has CDR1 SQVTM and CDR2 ANQGSEA. CDR3 loop: CSVRRDTGELFF. CDR3 nucleotides: TGCAGCGTGAGGAGGGACACCGGGGAGCTGTTTTTT.

The gene calls are TRBV7-9 and TRBJ1-5; tentatively, D is TRBD1 (5 bases). The V and J ends lost 2 bases and 10 bases respectively, with 12 bases between them. In germline, CDR1 is SEHNR, CDR2 FQNEAQ (reference sequence). The CDR3 has 13 residues. The CDR3 coding sequence is TGTGCCAGCAGCTTATCAGGGAATAATCCCCAGCATTTT. Encoded protein: CASSLSGNNPQHF.

DNA for the CDR3: TGTGCCAGCAGTTTATCCGGACAGGTCAGGAACGAGCAGTACTTC. Amino acids: CASSLSGQVRNEQYF. This sequence joins TRBV27 and TRBJ2-7; 7 bases line up with TRBD1. The CDR3 runs 15 residues. Germline V gene sequence: CDR1 MNHEY, CDR2 SMNVEV (reference sequence). Trimming cost V 0 bases and J 5 bases; bases outside gene matches: 7.

The J gene is TRBJ2-5, the V gene TRBV4-1; no firm D call. With 0 bases removed from V and 1 base from J, the gap between germline ends came to 6 bases. The V gene's germline CDR1 is MGHRA and CDR2 YSYEKL. CDR3 length equals 14 residues. CDR3 residues: CASSQEPGQETQYF. CDR3 sequence (DNA): TGCGCCAGCAGCCAAGAGCCAGGCCAAGAGACCCAGTACTTC.

The chain links TRBV5-1 to TRBJ2-2; D not certain. Germline V gives CDR1 SGHRS, CDR2 YFSETQ. Trimming pared 0 bases from V and 0 bases from J, leaving 9 bases between. This CDR3 has 16 residues. The DNA of the CDR3 is TGCGCCAGCAGCTTGGGAACTATCGCGAACACCGGGGAGCTGTTTTTT. It yields the protein CASSLGTIANTGELFF.

The chain has TRBV5-6 and TRBJ1-1; 10 bases are a match to TRBD1. The V segment lost 5 bases and the J segment 3 bases; nucleotides outside the gene matches: 10. This CDR3 has 16 residues. Germline V gene lookup returns CDR1 SGHDT and CDR2 YYEEEE. The CDR3 coding sequence is TGTGCCAGCAGTAGGGACAGGGGTGAATGGGACACTGAAGCTTTCTTT. Protein sequence: CASSRDRGEWDTEAFF.

The V gene is TRBV5-1, the J gene TRBJ2-7; 9 bases line up with TRBD2. Looked up from germline, CDR1 is SGHRS and CDR2 is YFSETQ. The CDR3 sequence is 17 residues long. V gave up 6 bases and J gave up 2 bases; unmatched junction bases: 15. Written as DNA, the CDR3 is TGCGCCAGCACCCCGGGACTAGCTTCCTGGCCGGCCTACGAGCAGTACTTC. This sequence encodes CASTPGLASWPAYEQYF.